The following is a T cell receptor (beta chain) sequence with its context. Its target is not known. The data are from a study of PD-1 blockade in classical Hodgkin lymphoma. Trimming took off 4 bases at V and 2 bases at J, with 16 bases between the two ends. This CDR3 comprises 16 residues. CDR1 is SGDLS and CDR2 is YYNGEE in the germline V gene. The time point was: cycle 4 day 1 (C4D1), after 5 to 7 weeks of nivolumab. All patients relapsed after autologous stem cell transplantation, and brentuximab vedotin exposure varied. From thawed PBMCs, CD4+ T cells were purified using magnetic negative selection. Patients' outcomes at their best amounted to complete response, partial response or progressive disease. Measured with immunoSEQ multiplex PCR; TCRdb has only the in-frame clones, and not every one. This sample carries about 27,000 clones, 85% to 90% of them seen once, and the ten largest clones take over 2%.

Whole-study findings and limits: While CD8+ TCR diversity did not rise significantly by C4D1, CD4+ TCR diversity did. Excluded were patients who started nivolumab under 1 year after ASCT, a group that had lower diversity. Lower baseline TCR diversity was reported for newly diagnosed patients than for healthy donors.

This clonotype originated in a human donor with classical Hodgkin lymphoma. The rearrangement uses TRBV9 and TRBJ2-1; D is perhaps TRBD2 (6 bases). The sequences come from CD4+ T cells from blood, collected before the fourth cycle of nivolumab. The CDR3 here is CASSSLAETTYNEQFF. CDR3 DNA: TGTGCCAGCAGCTCTTTAGCGGAGACGACCTACAATGAGCAGTTCTTC.